This record covers a single TCR beta chain. V shed 4 bases and J shed 3 bases, with 13 bases lying between them. CDR1 and CDR2 (germline): SEHNR, FQNEAQ (reference sequence). The CDR3 spans 15 residues. The data stem from a study of shared clonotypes between healthy human individuals. In the sorted-subset replicate PCRs, 200 ng DNA, 25,000 to 30,000 T cell genomes, was used. This table comes from immunoSEQ multiplex PCR, and its TCRdb copy is limited to in-frame clones, with some not included. Here the sample spans about 2 million clones, about 95% being singletons. As defined, naive CD8 cells were CD45RO-negative and positively selected for CCR7, with terminally differentiated effector memory CD45RA+ cells excluded.

The source is a man aged 18 to 30 in good health. The chain employs TRBV7-9 and TRBJ2-1, with D perhaps TRBD2 (6 bases). The sequencing input was naive CD8+ T cells sorted from blood. The CDR3 spells CASSSPSAGYNEQFF. The CDR3 DNA is TGTGCCAGCAGCTCTCCTAGCGCGGGCTACAATGAGCAGTTCTTC.